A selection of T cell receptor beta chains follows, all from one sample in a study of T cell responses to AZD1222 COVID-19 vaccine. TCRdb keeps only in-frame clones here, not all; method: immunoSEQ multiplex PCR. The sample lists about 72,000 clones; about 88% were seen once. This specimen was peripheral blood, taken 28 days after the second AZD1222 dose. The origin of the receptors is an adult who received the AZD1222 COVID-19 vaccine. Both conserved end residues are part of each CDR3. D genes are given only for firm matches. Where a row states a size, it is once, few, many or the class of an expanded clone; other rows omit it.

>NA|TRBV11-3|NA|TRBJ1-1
CASSLDVGYGEAFF
TGTGCCAGCAGCTTAGATGTGGGCTACGGAGAAGCTTTCTTT
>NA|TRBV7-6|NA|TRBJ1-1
CASSLNGENTEAFF
TGTGCCAGCAGCTTAAACGGCGAGAACACTGAAGCTTTCTTT
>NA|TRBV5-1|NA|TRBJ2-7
CASSLVGVSGQYF
TGCGCCAGCAGCTTGGTGGGGGTTAGTGGGCAGTACTTC
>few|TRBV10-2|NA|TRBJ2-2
CASSEVPRIGELFF
TGCGCCAGCAGTGAGGTGCCAAGGATCGGGGAGCTGTTTTTT
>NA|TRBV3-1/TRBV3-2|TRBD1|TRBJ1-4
CASSQEDRGGEKLFF
TGTGCCAGCAGCCAAGAGGACAGGGGGGGTGAAAAACTGTTTTTT
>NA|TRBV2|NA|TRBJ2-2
CASSGGITGRTGELFF
TGTGCCAGCAGTGGAGGGATTACAGGGAGGACCGGGGAGCTGTTTTTT
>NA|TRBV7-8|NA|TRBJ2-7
CASSTRTESSYEQYF
TGTGCCAGCAGCACCCGGACAGAGAGCTCCTACGAGCAGTACTTC
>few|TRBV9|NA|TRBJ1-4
CASGGIVDEKLFF
TGTGCCAGCGGGGGGATTGTGGATGAAAAACTGTTTTTT
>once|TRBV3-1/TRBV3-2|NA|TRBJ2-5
CASSQVSGTGQETQYF
TGTGCCAGCAGCCAAGTCTCTGGAACAGGTCAAGAGACCCAGTACTTC
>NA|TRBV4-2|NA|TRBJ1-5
CASSQDLEQPQHF
TGTGCCAGCAGCCAAGATCTCGAACAGCCCCAGCATTTT
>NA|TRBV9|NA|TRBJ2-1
CASSVVSGQYNEQFF
TGTGCCAGCAGCGTAGTTAGCGGACAATACAATGAGCAGTTCTTC
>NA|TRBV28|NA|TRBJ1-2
CASSLLGGYGYTF
TGTGCCAGCAGTTTATTAGGCGGCTATGGCTACACCTTC
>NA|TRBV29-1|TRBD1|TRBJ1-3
CSLRTGGLNTIYF
TGCAGCTTAAGGACAGGGGGTTTGAACACCATATATTTT
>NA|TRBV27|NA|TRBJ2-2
CASSFLNTGELFF
TGTGCCAGCAGTTTCCTCAACACCGGGGAGCTGTTTTTT
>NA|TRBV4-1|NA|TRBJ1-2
CASSQVGGYTF
TGCGCCAGCAGCCAAGTGGGAGGCTACACCTTC
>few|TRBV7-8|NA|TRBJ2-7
CASSRIQERRAYEQYF
TGTGCCAGCAGCCGGATTCAAGAGCGGAGGGCCTACGAGCAGTACTTC
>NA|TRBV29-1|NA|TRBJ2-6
CSVKAGDHSGANVLTF
TGCAGCGTTAAGGCAGGGGATCACTCTGGGGCCAACGTCCTGACTTTC
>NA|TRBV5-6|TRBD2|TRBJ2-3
CASSSRVAGGLTDTQYF
TGTGCCAGCAGCTCGAGGGTAGCGGGAGGCCTCACAGATACGCAGTATTTT
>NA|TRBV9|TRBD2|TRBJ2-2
CASSVGLVVGELFF
TGTGCCAGCAGCGTGGGACTAGTGGTCGGGGAGCTGTTTTTT
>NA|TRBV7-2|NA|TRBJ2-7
CASSPSRWLVSGYEQYF
TGTGCCAGCAGCCCGTCGCGGTGGCTAGTGTCGGGCTACGAGCAGTACTTC
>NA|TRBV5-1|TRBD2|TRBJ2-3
CASSLLREGQDTQYF
TGCGCCAGCAGCTTGCTGCGGGAGGGCCAAGATACGCAGTATTTT
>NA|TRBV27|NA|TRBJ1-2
CASSSGGRGYGYTF
TGTGCCAGCAGCTCCGGGGGGAGGGGCTATGGCTACACCTTC
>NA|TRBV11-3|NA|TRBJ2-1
CASSLGRNNEQFF
TGTGCCAGCAGCTTGGGCAGAAACAATGAGCAGTTCTTC
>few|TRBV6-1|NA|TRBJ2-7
CASSDLGRTGHGGYEQYF
TGTGCCAGCAGTGATTTGGGACGAACGGGGCATGGGGGCTACGAGCAGTACTTC
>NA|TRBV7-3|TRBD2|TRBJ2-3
CASSLAGGSPDTQYF
TGTGCCAGCAGCTTAGCGGGCGGGAGCCCAGATACGCAGTATTTT
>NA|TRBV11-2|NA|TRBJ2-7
CASSSHRDPYEQYF
TGTGCCAGCAGCTCTCACAGGGATCCCTACGAGCAGTACTTC
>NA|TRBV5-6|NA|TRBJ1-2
CASSPNTGYYGYTF
TGTGCCAGCAGCCCCAACACAGGGTACTATGGCTACACCTTC
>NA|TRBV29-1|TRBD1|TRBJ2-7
CSGRTGGDEQYF
TGCAGCGGTCGGACAGGGGGAGACGAGCAGTACTTC
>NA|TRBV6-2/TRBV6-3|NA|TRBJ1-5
CASSYPLHGGTGPSNQPQHF
TGTGCCAGCAGTTACCCACTCCACGGCGGCACAGGCCCCAGCAATCAGCCCCAGCATTTT